This T cell receptor beta chain was profiled in a study of CD8 T cells in Susac syndrome. Study-wide findings and caveats: The study acknowledged a relatively small number of individuals in its TCR sequencing and HLA analysis.

An amount of RNA that ranged from roughly 0.5 to 1 ug was reverse transcribed with random hexamers. The CDR3 of TCR beta was amplified by immunoSEQ multiplex PCR across 54 Vbeta and 13 Jbeta. TCRdb redid the calling of the immunoSEQ multiplex PCR reads with MiXCR, one entry per CDR3 protein. The sample has about 200,000 distinct CDR3 sequences; about 94% are singletons. As regards this clonotype: What it binds is unknown.

V shed 0 bases and J shed 7 bases, with 7 bases lying between them. Per the germline V gene, CDR1 is SGHRS and CDR2 is YFSETQ. CDR3 length equals 13 residues. Sequencing of TCR beta was undertaken in CD8+ and CD4+ T cells derived from blood. The TEMRA cells underwent FACS enrichment, while the CD8+ and CD4+ T cells underwent negative isolation. The source material was CD8+ T cells from PBMCs. This TCR came from a human donor with multiple sclerosis. The chain employs TRBV5-1 and TRBJ2-2; D gene ambiguous. The CDR3 is CASSLVGIGELFF. CDR3 bases: TGCGCCAGCAGCTTGGTTGGAATCGGGGAGCTGTTTTTT.